What follows are 22 T cell receptor beta chains derived from one specimen sequenced in a study of T cell responses to AZD1222 COVID-19 vaccine. The table came from immunoSEQ multiplex PCR; TCRdb's copy has only in-frame clones and leaves some out. This table has 77,000 or so clones, 80% to 90% appearing once. The sample here was peripheral blood, taken on day 0 of AZD1222 vaccination. These receptors were collected from an adult in good health.

V is TRBV24-1 and J is TRBJ2-1; TRBD1 matches at 7 bases. Germline V gene sequence: CDR1 KGHDR, CDR2 SFDVKD. V dropped 1 base and J dropped 5; count of bases not matched to a gene: 10. This CDR3 spans 17 amino acids. In DNA form, the CDR3 reads TGTGCCACCAGTGATTTTGGTGTAGGACAGGACCACAATGAGCAGTTCTTC. Its translation is CATSDFGVGQDHNEQFF.

This chain connects TRBV24-1 to TRBJ2-1; 7 nucleotides agree with TRBD2. CDR1 and CDR2 (germline): KGHDR, SFDVKD. The CDR3 is 15 amino acids. J lost 1 base, V lost 9 bases, and 8 bases had no gene match. The CDR3 DNA sequence: TGTGCCACCTCTCTCCCCGGGAGGTCCTACAATGAGCAGTTCTTC. This gives the protein CATSLPGRSYNEQFF.

The J gene is TRBJ2-3, the V gene TRBV6-4; TRBD1 aligns across 7 bases. The CDR3 consists of 14 residues. The junction had 0 bases not matched to a gene; V was cut back by 2 bases and J by 1 base. CDR1 MRHNA and CDR2 SNTAGT come from the germline V gene. CDR3 DNA: TGTGCCAGCAGTGACGGGACAGGCACAGATACGCAGTATTTT. Its translation is CASSDGTGTDTQYF.

V and J are TRBV2 and TRBJ1-1; tentative D call: TRBD1 (5 bases). The CDR3 covers 15 residues. Trimming took off 0 bases at V and 1 base at J, with 9 bases between the two ends. Germline-derived CDR1 and CDR2 are SNHLY and FYNNEI. This CDR3 reads CASSEAGPWNTEAFF. In nucleotides, the CDR3 is TGTGCCAGCAGTGAAGCGGGACCTTGGAACACTGAAGCTTTCTTT.

V is TRBV27 and J is TRBJ2-3; 10 bases align to TRBD2. The length of the CDR3 is 14 residues. The V gene end was trimmed by 5 bases and the J gene end by 10 bases; junction bases not matched to a gene: 9. CDR1 is MNHEY and CDR2 is SMNVEV in the germline V gene (reference sequence). The CDR3 protein is CASSTQREGLAQYF. In nucleotides, the CDR3 is TGTGCCAGCAGTACTCAGCGGGAGGGCTTGGCGCAGTATTTT.

V is TRBV2 and J is TRBJ2-1; possible D gene TRBD2, 6 bases. This CDR3 has 15 residues. Germline CDR1 is SNHLY and CDR2 is FYNNEI. V lost 10 bases, J lost 6 bases, and 22 bases lay in between. CDR3 sequence: CATNGGTLMSNEQFF. Written as DNA, the CDR3 is TGTGCCACCAATGGGGGGACGCTGATGTCCAATGAGCAGTTCTTC.

This clone was seen just once. V usage is TRBV5-6 and J usage is TRBJ2-7, with D tentatively TRBD1 (5 bases). The V gene lost 0 bases and the J gene lost 5 bases, with 9 bases spanning the gap. The length of the CDR3 is 13 residues. The germline V gene has CDR1 SGHDT and CDR2 YYEEEE. The CDR3 nucleotides are TGTGCCAGCAGCTTGGTATCAGGGAACGAGCAGTACTTC. It codes for CASSLVSGNEQYF.

The J gene is TRBJ2-7, the V gene TRBV10-2; TRBD2 agrees at 12 bases. V gave up 4 bases and J gave up 2 bases; unmatched junction bases: 9. In germline, CDR1 is WSHSY, CDR2 SAAADI. The length of the CDR3 is 17 residues. CDR3 DNA: TGCGCCAGCAGTGGATTACTAGCGGGAGGCCCTACCTACGAGCAGTACTTC. It translates to CASSGLLAGGPTYEQYF.

The V gene is TRBV6-1, the J gene TRBJ2-7; D possibly matches TRBD1 or TRBD2 (5 bases each). Trimming stripped 2 bases from V and 3 bases from J, with 11 bases between. The CDR3 runs 14 residues. Germline CDR1 MNHNS, CDR2 SASEGT. The CDR3 region is CASSEWGISYEQYF. The CDR3 DNA is TGTGCCAGCAGTGAATGGGGGATAAGCTACGAGCAGTACTTC.

The DNA for the CDR3 is TGTGCCAGCCAACCCGGTGGGCTTTCAGGAGAAAAACTGTTTTTT. Amino acids: CASQPGGLSGEKLFF. V usage is TRBV21-1 and J usage is TRBJ1-4; the D call in the table, TRBD1, was not verified against the DNA. TRBV21-1 is labeled a pseudogene. This CDR3 has 15 residues.

The chain combines TRBV27 with TRBJ2-7, with 8 positions matching TRBD2. The CDR3 has 13 amino acids. With V trimmed by 9 bases and J by 6 bases, 10 bases remained unmatched. Germline V gives CDR1 MNHEY, CDR2 SMNVEV (reference sequence). In DNA, the CDR3 is TGTGCCAGTCAGCGGGAGTGGGGGCTCGAGCAGTACTTC. Residues: CASQREWGLEQYF.

The chain combines TRBV25-1 with TRBJ2-1; 7 bases match TRBD2. From germline, CDR1 is MGHDK and CDR2 SYGVNS. CDR3 size: 14 residues. V was clipped by 6 bases and J by 3 bases; unmatched bases: 5. The CDR3 spells CASRPGGYYNEQFF. The CDR3 coding sequence is TGTGCCAGCAGGCCGGGAGGTTACTACAATGAGCAGTTCTTC.

This clone was recorded once. The chain uses TRBV10-3 and TRBJ2-3, with unresolved D. Trimming stripped 2 bases from V and 7 bases from J, with 13 bases between. There are 14 residues in the CDR3. Germline V gene sequence: CDR1 ENHRY, CDR2 SYGVKD. In DNA, the CDR3 is TGTGCCATCAGTGAGAACTCCGGGCTTTATACGCAGTATTTT. This gives the protein CAISENSGLYTQYF.

The V and J genes are TRBV5-1 and TRBJ2-5, with 10 bases identical to TRBD2. The germline gives CDR1 SGHRS, CDR2 YFSETQ. Trimming cost V 4 bases and J 5 bases; bases outside gene matches: 8. This CDR3 contains 15 residues. The CDR3 DNA is TGCGCCAGCAGCGGCACTAGCGGGACCGGGGAGACCCAGTACTTC. This encodes CASSGTSGTGETQYF.

CDR3 DNA sequence: TGTGCCAGCGGGACTAGGAGCTCCTACGAGCAGTACTTC. This gives the protein CASGTRSSYEQYF. This sequence joins TRBV2 and TRBJ2-7; 8 bases fit TRBD2. CDR1 SNHLY and CDR2 FYNNEI come from the germline V gene. Trimming at V came to 8 bases and at J to 0 bases, leaving 3 bases not matched to a gene. The CDR3 contains 13 residues. The complete variable domain, with remaining parts taken from reference TRBV2 and TRBJ2-7, reads EPEVTQTPSHQVTQMGQEVILRCVPISNHLYFYWYRQILGQKVEFLVSFYNNEISEKSEIFDDQFSVERPDGSNFTLKIRSTKLEDSAMYFCASGTRSSYEQYFGPGTRLTVT.

V and J are TRBV5-1 and TRBJ2-7; the match to TRBD2 covers 11 bases. Germline-derived CDR1 and CDR2 are SGHRS and YFSETQ. Trimming cost V 6 bases and J 5 bases; bases outside gene matches: 7. There are 14 residues in the CDR3. This CDR3 is CASTATSGIDEQYF. In nucleotides, the CDR3 is TGCGCCAGCACCGCGACTAGCGGGATCGACGAGCAGTACTTC.

The V gene is TRBV5-1, the J gene TRBJ2-6, with a tentative D call TRBD2 (5 bases). Germline CDR1 and CDR2: SGHRS and YFSETQ. The CDR3 runs to 15 residues. The V end lost 2 bases, the J end lost 4 bases, and 10 bases lay between the germline ends. The CDR3 protein is CASSLGGGGANVLTF. In nucleotides, the CDR3 is TGCGCCAGCAGCTTAGGAGGAGGCGGGGCCAACGTCCTGACTTTC.

The gene calls are TRBV5-1 and TRBJ1-1; the D is unclear. Germline CDR1 is SGHRS and CDR2 is YFSETQ. V dropped 0 bases and J dropped 1 base, with 7 bases sitting between them. The CDR3 covers 14 residues. The CDR3 nucleotides read TGCGCCAGCAGCTTGGTGGCAGCGAACACTGAAGCTTTCTTT. As protein: CASSLVAANTEAFF.

The J gene is TRBJ2-7, the V gene TRBV11-2; possibly TRBD2 for D (6 bases). Germline values: CDR1 SGHAT, CDR2 FQNNGV. Trimming cost V 5 bases and J 7 bases, with 21 bases left between them. The CDR3 runs 15 residues. The CDR3 loop is CASSRPGTHPREQYF. The CDR3 bases are TGTGCCAGCAGCCGACCCGGGACTCACCCTAGGGAGCAGTACTTC.

This rearrangement joins TRBV7-2 to TRBJ1-1, with D unclear. The CDR3 is made up of 16 amino acids. From germline, CDR1 is SGHTA and CDR2 FQGNSA. With 4 bases removed from V and 7 bases from J, the gap between germline ends came to 22 bases. The CDR3 sequence: CASSYVSLRVGGEAFF. CDR3 sequence (DNA): TGTGCCAGCAGCTATGTCAGTTTGAGGGTGGGCGGTGAAGCTTTCTTT.

The rearrangement links TRBV15 to TRBJ2-1; perhaps TRBD1 as D (7 bases). The CDR3 has 17 amino acids. V was shortened by 3 bases and J by 8 bases, with 23 bases between the two germline ends. The germline gives CDR1 LNHNV, CDR2 YYDKDF (reference sequence). The CDR3 bases are TGTGCCACCAGCAGGGATTCCACCGGGGGCGACAGGGATGAGCAGTTCTTC. The encoded protein is CATSRDSTGGDRDEQFF.

A word on this clone: The junction departs from the called germline gene at one end, perhaps through a read error. The rearrangement links TRBV7-7 to TRBJ2-3; D unclear. Germline V gene data show CDR1 as SSHAT and CDR2 as FNYEAQ (reference sequence). CDR3 length: 16 residues. This CDR3 is CASSTSPGPSTDTQYF. The DNA for the CDR3 is TGTGCTAGCAGCACGTCCCCGGGCCCCTCCACAGATACGCAGTATTTT.